This entry is about one T cell receptor (beta chain). Its antigen is unknown. Using immunoSEQ multiplex PCR, the repertoire was profiled, and TCRdb retains in-frame clones only, with some absent. The data show fewer than 15,000 clones, under 70% seen once. The sample belongs to a study of graft-versus-host responses after intestinal transplantation. Turning to the study itself: For around 3 years after anti-thymocyte globulin induction, all recipients took tacrolimus and steroids.

Study results and limitations: Peak GvH clone levels in circulation were associated with early post-transplant HvG declines.

The CDR3 has 14 residues. The V end was cut by 1 base, the J end by 6 bases, with 9 bases between. Germline V lookup: CDR1 SNHLY, CDR2 FYNNEI. Once graft tissue had been processed, intraepithelial and lamina propria lymphocytes were released. The rearrangement uses TRBV2 and TRBJ2-2; D not certain. The clonotype was recovered from a human patient who received an intestinal transplant, so some T cells may come from the graft donor. The source material was ileum tissue, sampled around 700 days after intestinal transplantation. In nucleotides, the CDR3 is TGTGCCAGCAGTGAAGAAGCGATCTCCGGGGAGCTGTTTTTT. Translated, it gives CASSEEAISGELFF.